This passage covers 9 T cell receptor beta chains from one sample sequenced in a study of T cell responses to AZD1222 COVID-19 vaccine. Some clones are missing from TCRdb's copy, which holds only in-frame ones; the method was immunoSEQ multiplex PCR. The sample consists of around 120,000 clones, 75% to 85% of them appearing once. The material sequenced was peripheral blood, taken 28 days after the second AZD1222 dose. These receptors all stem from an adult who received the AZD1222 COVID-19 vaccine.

CDR3 bases: TGTGCCAGCAGCTTAGTCGGCCCGAGGGAAAAACTGTTTTTT. Residues: CASSLVGPREKLFF. The chain is built from TRBV11-2 and TRBJ1-4; D not certain. Trimming removed 1 base at V and 8 bases at J, with 11 bases between. There are 14 residues in the CDR3. Germline CDR1 reads SGHAT; CDR2 reads FQNNGV.

CDR3 sequence reads: CASSRIQGLEGYTF. The CDR3 nucleotides are TGTGCCAGCAGCCGGATCCAGGGATTGGAAGGCTACACCTTC. This chain uses TRBV5-6 with TRBJ1-2; tentatively, D is TRBD1 (5 bases). Germline V gives CDR1 SGHDT, CDR2 YYEEEE. V lost 4 bases and J 8 bases, leaving 18 bases between the germline ends. There are 14 residues in the CDR3.

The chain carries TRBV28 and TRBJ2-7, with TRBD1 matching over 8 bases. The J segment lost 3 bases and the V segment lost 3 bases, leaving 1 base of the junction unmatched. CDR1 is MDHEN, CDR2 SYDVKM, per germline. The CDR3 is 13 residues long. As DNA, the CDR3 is TGTGCCAGCAGTTTGGGACAGGACTACGAGCAGTACTTC. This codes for CASSLGQDYEQYF. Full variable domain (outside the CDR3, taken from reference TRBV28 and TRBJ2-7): DVKVTQSSRYLVKRTGEKVFLECVQDMDHENMFWYRQDPGLGLRLIYFSYDVKMKEKGDIPEGYSVSREKKERFSLILESASTNQTSMYLCASSLGQDYEQYFGPGTRLTVT.

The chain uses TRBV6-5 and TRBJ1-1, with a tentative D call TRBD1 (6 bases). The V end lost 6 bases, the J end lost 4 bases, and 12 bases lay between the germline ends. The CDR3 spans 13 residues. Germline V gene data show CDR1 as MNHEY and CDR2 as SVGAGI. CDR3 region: CASSATGFTEAFF. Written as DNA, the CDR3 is TGTGCCAGCAGCGCCACAGGGTTCACTGAAGCTTTCTTT.

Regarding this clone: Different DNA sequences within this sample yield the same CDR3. CDR3 DNA: TGTGCCATCAGTGGTAACGGGTACGAGCAGTACTTC. Its translation is CAISGNGYEQYF. The chain recombines TRBV10-3 with TRBJ2-7; D unresolved. V dropped 4 bases and J dropped 4 bases, with 8 bases sitting between them. The germline CDR1 and CDR2 sequences are ENHRY and SYGVKD. This CDR3 contains 12 residues.

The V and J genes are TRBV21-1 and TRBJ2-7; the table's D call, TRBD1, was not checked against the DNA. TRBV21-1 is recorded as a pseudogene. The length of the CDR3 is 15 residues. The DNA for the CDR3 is TGTGCCAGCAGCGAGATCCGGGACAGGGTGAACGAGCAGTACTTC. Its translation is CASSEIRDRVNEQYF.

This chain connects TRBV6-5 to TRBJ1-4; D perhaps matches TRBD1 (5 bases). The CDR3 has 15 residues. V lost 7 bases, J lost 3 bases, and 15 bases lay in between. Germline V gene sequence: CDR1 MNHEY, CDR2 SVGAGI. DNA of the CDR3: TGTGCCAGCACGGGGGGATGGAACTCTAATGAAAAACTGTTTTTT. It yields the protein CASTGGWNSNEKLFF.

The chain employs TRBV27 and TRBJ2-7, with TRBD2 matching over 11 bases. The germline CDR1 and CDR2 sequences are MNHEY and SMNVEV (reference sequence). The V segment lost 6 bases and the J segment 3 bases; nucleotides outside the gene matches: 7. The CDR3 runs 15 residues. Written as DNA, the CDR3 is TGTGCCAGCAGCTGGGGGGGGACTAGCGGCTACGAGCAGTACTTC. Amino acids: CASSWGGTSGYEQYF.

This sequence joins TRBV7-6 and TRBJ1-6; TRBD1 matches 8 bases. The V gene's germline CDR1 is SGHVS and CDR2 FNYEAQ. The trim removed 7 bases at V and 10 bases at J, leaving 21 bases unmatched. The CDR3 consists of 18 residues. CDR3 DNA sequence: TGTGCCAGCAAAGAGGTGACAGGGGTAGATTTTGGTAACTCACCCCTCCACTTT. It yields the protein CASKEVTGVDFGNSPLHF.